The following is a T cell receptor (beta chain) sequence with its context. No antigen is known for it. Germline-derived CDR1 and CDR2 are SGHVS and FQNEAQ. Trimming removed 5 bases from V and 0 bases from J, with 10 bases in between. The CDR3 contains 14 residues. These data are taken from a study of T cell responses to AZD1222 COVID-19 vaccine. General study findings and limits: Nearly half of spike-specific TCRs reportedly target unmutated variant regions. Repertoires were sampled only after the peak T cell response.

Only in-frame clones appear in the TCRdb table, and some are missing; sequencing was by immunoSEQ multiplex PCR. The table records about 100,000 clones, 92% of them present only once. The chain uses TRBV7-8 and TRBJ1-1, with D tentatively TRBD1 (6 bases). The receptor comes from an adult in good health. This material consisted of peripheral blood, taken on day 0 of AZD1222 vaccination. The CDR3 here is CASSLGHMNTEAFF. The CDR3 DNA is TGTGCCAGCAGCCTGGGACACATGAACACTGAAGCTTTCTTT.